The 24 T cell receptor beta chains below come from one sample, sequenced in a study of blood T cell repertoires in COVID-19. Only in-frame clones appear in the TCRdb table, and some are missing; sequencing was by immunoSEQ multiplex PCR. The profile covers hundreds of thousands of clones, with about 89% appearing a single time and over 4% taken by the ten largest. The source material was PBMCs or T cells enriched from blood (not recorded which). The receptor set was obtained from a woman aged 25 to 39 who had recovered from COVID-19.

V usage is TRBV19 and J usage is TRBJ2-1; weak D call: TRBD2 (6 bases). Trimming took 7 bases from V and 10 from J, leaving 14 bases between them. This CDR3 region has 12 residues. In germline, CDR1 is LNHDA, CDR2 SQIVND (reference sequence). CDR3 sequence: CASIGGGAEQFF. CDR3 DNA sequence: TGTGCCAGTATCGGGGGTGGGGCCGAGCAGTTCTTC.

The rearrangement links TRBV19 to TRBJ1-5, with TRBD1 matching 8 bases. V was clipped by 5 bases and J by 0 bases; unmatched bases: 3. The CDR3 covers 15 residues. The germline V gene encodes CDR1 LNHDA and CDR2 SQIVND (reference sequence). For the CDR3, the DNA is TGTGCCAGTAGTTCGGACAGGGATAGCAATCAGCCCCAGCATTTT. It specifies CASSSDRDSNQPQHF.

The table lists this clone with a count of one. The J gene is TRBJ1-1, the V gene TRBV4-3; D might be TRBD1 (5 bases). There are 15 residues in the CDR3. Germline lookup yields CDR1 LGHNA and CDR2 YSLEER. V was clipped by 0 bases and J by 4 bases, with 12 bases between them. The CDR3 nucleotides read TGCGCCAGCAGCCAAGATTTGACAGTATTCACTGAAGCTTTCTTT. Translated, it gives CASSQDLTVFTEAFF.

This clone is a singleton in its sample. The CDR3 here is CASSVEGWTGEIINQPQHF. CDR3 sequence (DNA): TGTGCCAGCAGTGTGGAGGGATGGACAGGGGAGATTATCAATCAGCCCCAGCATTTT. The chain recombines TRBV6-1 with TRBJ1-5; 9 nucleotides agree with TRBD1. From germline, CDR1 is MNHNS and CDR2 SASEGT. CDR3 size: 19 residues. Trimming removed 4 bases from V and 3 bases from J; junction bases left unmatched: 16.

The genes are TRBV6-2 or TRBV6-3 and TRBJ1-6; 7 bases line up with TRBD1. Germline values: CDR1 MNHEY, CDR2 SVGEGT. This CDR3 spans 16 amino acids. V was pared by 0 bases and J by 7 bases, with 6 bases of the junction left unmatched. The CDR3 region is CASSYSTGIENSPLHF. CDR3 DNA: TGTGCCAGCAGTTACTCGACAGGGATCGAGAATTCACCCCTCCACTTT.

The chain links TRBV28 to TRBJ1-5; D gene unclear. CDR1 is MDHEN and CDR2 is SYDVKM in the germline V gene. The CDR3 loop spans 14 amino acids. The V end lost 5 bases, the J end lost 2 bases, and 10 bases lay between the germline ends. CDR3 residues: CASSPISGNQPQHF. The CDR3 DNA follows: TGTGCCAGCAGTCCCATAAGCGGCAATCAGCCCCAGCATTTT.

The chain recombines TRBV9 with TRBJ2-5; 8 bases are a match to TRBD2. The CDR3 loop spans 16 amino acids. CDR1 is SGDLS, CDR2 YYNGEE, per germline. J gave up 3 bases and V 4 bases, and 11 bases lay outside the gene matches. CDR3 region: CASSIRPNSGKETQYF. In DNA, the CDR3 is TGTGCCAGCAGCATCCGACCGAATAGCGGGAAAGAGACCCAGTACTTC.

The CDR3 protein is CASSGTGGAGNTIYF. CDR3 bases: TGTGCCAGCAGCGGGACAGGGGGAGCTGGAAACACCATATATTTT. This sequence joins TRBV6-5 and TRBJ1-3; 11 bases line up with TRBD1. CDR1 is MNHEY, CDR2 SVGAGI, per germline. This CDR3 is 15 amino acids long. With 6 bases clipped from V and 2 bases from J, the junction kept 3 bases outside the gene matches.

The chain employs TRBV28 and TRBJ2-5; tentative D call: TRBD2 (5 bases). The CDR3 runs 13 residues. The germline V gene encodes CDR1 MDHEN and CDR2 SYDVKM. The V end was cut by 8 bases, the J end by 5 bases, with 15 bases between. In nucleotides, the CDR3 is TGTGCCAGCTCGCCGCCTCCGGGGGAGACCCAGTACTTC. Protein sequence: CASSPPPGETQYF.

This clone occurred a few times. This chain links TRBV6-5 with TRBJ1-6, with D uncertain. This CDR3 comprises 13 residues. The V end lost 2 bases, the J end lost 7 bases, and 6 bases lay between the germline ends. Germline V gene sequence: CDR1 MNHEY, CDR2 SVGAGI. In DNA, the CDR3 is TGTGCCAGCAGTTACAGTCAGAATTCACCCCTCCACTTT. Its protein is CASSYSQNSPLHF.

The V gene is TRBV4-3, the J gene TRBJ1-1, with a weak D call TRBD1 (5 bases). The CDR3 sequence is 14 residues long. Trimming cost V 6 bases and J 5 bases, with 16 bases left between them. Germline lookup yields CDR1 LGHNA and CDR2 YSLEER. CDR3 in amino acids: CASSTVGRGTEAFF. DNA of the CDR3: TGCGCCAGCAGTACAGTGGGGCGGGGGACTGAAGCTTTCTTT.

In its sample, this clone was seen once. The chain couples TRBV28 to TRBJ1-1, with 8 positions matching TRBD1. CDR1 MDHEN and CDR2 SYDVKM come from the germline V gene. The CDR3 covers 12 residues. V shed 6 bases and J 8 bases; nucleotides not matched to a gene: 5. The CDR3: CASRRQGLEAFF. CDR3 nucleotides: TGTGCCAGCAGGCGACAGGGGTTGGAAGCTTTCTTT.

The sample holds one count of this clone. This chain uses TRBV30 with TRBJ2-7; 10 nucleotides match TRBD2. The CDR3 is made up of 14 amino acids. In germline, CDR1 is GTSNPN, CDR2 SVGIG (reference sequence). J lost 6 bases, V lost 5 bases, and 10 bases had no gene match. CDR3 DNA sequence: TGTGCCTGGGCCGAGGGACTAGCGAGTACCGAGCAGTACTTC. Residues: CAWAEGLASTEQYF.

This sequence joins TRBV6-4 and TRBJ2-1, with D unclear. The V and J ends lost 4 bases and 7 bases respectively, with 14 bases between them. The germline V gene has CDR1 MRHNA and CDR2 SNTAGT. CDR3 size: 14 residues. This CDR3 reads CASSVTAKENEQFF. The CDR3 DNA reads TGTGCCAGCAGTGTTACCGCCAAGGAGAATGAGCAGTTCTTC.

The CDR3 DNA reads as TGTGCCAGCAGCCAATCGATTACAGGGGCGGACACTGAAGCTTTCTTT. Protein product: CASSQSITGADTEAFF. The chain combines TRBV16 with TRBJ1-1; the match to TRBD1 covers 7 bases. Per the germline V gene, CDR1 is KGHSY and CDR2 is FQNENV. J was trimmed by 3 bases and V by 0 bases; bases with no gene match: 7. This CDR3 spans 16 amino acids. Variable domain in full (rest from reference TRBV16 and TRBJ1-1): GEEVAQTPKHLVRGEGQKAKLYCAPIKGHSYVFWYQQVLKNEFKFLISFQNENVFDETGMPKERFSAKCLPNSPCSLEIQATKLEDSAVYFCASSQSITGADTEAFFGQGTRLTVV.

The sample holds one count of this clone. This chain uses TRBV28 with TRBJ1-1; D not certain. Deletions cut 8 bases from V and 3 bases from J, with 22 bases between. The germline gives CDR1 MDHEN, CDR2 SYDVKM. CDR3 length equals 16 residues. The CDR3 loop is CASHTPVKHQYTEAFF. The CDR3 DNA sequence: TGTGCCAGCCATACCCCTGTAAAACACCAATACACTGAAGCTTTCTTT.

This chain joins TRBV6-5 and TRBJ2-7; 10 nucleotides match TRBD2. Germline V gives CDR1 MNHEY, CDR2 SVGAGI. The J segment lost 2 bases and the V segment lost 6 bases, leaving 4 bases of the junction unmatched. CDR3 length equals 14 residues. The CDR3 region is CASSRTSGAYEQYF. The CDR3 DNA reads TGTGCCAGCAGCCGGACTAGCGGCGCCTACGAGCAGTACTTC.

This clone was recorded only once. The rearrangement joins TRBV25-1 to TRBJ1-4; 7 bases match TRBD1. CDR1 is MGHDK, CDR2 SYGVNS, per germline. CDR3 length equals 14 residues. J was trimmed by 8 bases and V by 4 bases; bases with no gene match: 7. CDR3 region: CASSGGQWGEKLFF. CDR3 coding DNA: TGTGCCAGCAGTGGGGGACAGTGGGGAGAAAAACTGTTTTTT.

The V gene is TRBV6-1, the J gene TRBJ1-2; 11 bases are shared with TRBD1. J gave up 8 bases and V 0 bases, and 5 bases lay outside the gene matches. The CDR3 runs 15 residues. The V gene's germline CDR1 is MNHNS and CDR2 SASEGT. CDR3: CASSEAVGQGEGYTF. DNA for the CDR3: TGTGCCAGCAGTGAAGCGGTGGGACAGGGGGAAGGCTACACCTTC.

V gene TRBV27 combines with J gene TRBJ2-1, with D perhaps matching TRBD2 (5 bases). The germline gives CDR1 MNHEY, CDR2 SMNVEV (reference sequence). This CDR3 has 14 residues. Trimming stripped 7 bases from V and 6 bases from J, with 16 bases between. CDR3: CASTPGGRLNEQFF. In DNA form, the CDR3 reads TGTGCCAGCACCCCTGGCGGGCGCCTCAATGAGCAGTTCTTC.

The chain couples TRBV12-5 to TRBJ1-5, with D uncertain. The CDR3 is 13 residues long. The V gene's germline CDR1 is LGHNT and CDR2 FRNRAP. Between the trimmed V and J ends, which lost 3 bases and 4 bases, there was a span of 7 bases. The CDR3 coding sequence is TGTGCTAGTGGTTTCGGAGGGAATCAGCCCCAGCATTTT. This encodes CASGFGGNQPQHF.

In its sample, this clone was seen once. The chain links TRBV15 to TRBJ1-2; tentatively, D is TRBD1 (6 bases). The CDR3 is 19 residues long. Trimming cost V 3 bases and J 1 base, with 24 bases left between them. Germline V gives CDR1 LNHNV, CDR2 YYDKDF (reference sequence). The CDR3 loop reads CATSSPSVGGGQHNYGYTF. CDR3 bases: TGTGCCACCAGCAGCCCTTCGGTGGGGGGGGGACAACATAACTATGGCTACACCTTC.

The chain links TRBV7-9 to TRBJ1-2, with TRBD1 matching over 7 bases. The CDR3 extends over 17 amino acids. Germline assignment: CDR1 SEHNR and CDR2 FQNEAQ (reference sequence). Unmatched junction bases numbered 17, after V lost 2 bases and J lost 8 bases. The CDR3 sequence is CASSLPSDRPNTKGYTF. DNA for the CDR3: TGTGCCAGCAGCTTACCCTCGGACAGGCCGAATACGAAAGGCTACACCTTC.

This clone showed up just once. The rearrangement joins TRBV11-1 to TRBJ2-3; D remains unclear. CDR1 is SGHAT, CDR2 FQDESV, per germline (reference sequence). With 0 bases removed from V and 5 bases from J, the gap between germline ends came to 6 bases. The CDR3 is 13 residues long. The CDR3, as DNA: TGTGCCAGCAGCTTAGCGCGAGTAGATACGCAGTATTTT. Protein product: CASSLARVDTQYF.